These 31 T cell receptor beta chains originate from one sample sequenced in a study of OX40 agonist ivuxolimab in advanced cancers. Measured with immunoSEQ multiplex PCR; TCRdb has only the in-frame clones, and not every one. Here the sample spans about 76,000 clones, about 91% being singletons. Material: CD4+ or CD8+ T cells sorted from blood, obtained in a trial of the OX40 agonist ivuxolimab. All receptors come from an adult with an advanced solid tumor such as melanoma, head and neck, liver or kidney cancer.

This clone was seen once. This rearrangement joins TRBV6-4 to TRBJ2-3, with 10 positions matching TRBD2. V was pared by 3 bases and J by 5 bases, with 8 bases of the junction left unmatched. The germline gives CDR1 MRHNA, CDR2 SNTAGT. This CDR3 has 16 residues. Written as DNA, the CDR3 is TGTGCCAGCAGTGAGGGAGCGGGAGGGCCCGGAGATACGCAGTATTTT. This gives the protein CASSEGAGGPGDTQYF.

V and J are TRBV11-2 and TRBJ2-1, with TRBD2 identical over 11 bases. CDR1 SGHAT and CDR2 FQNNGV come from the germline V gene. CDR3 length equals 17 residues. V lost 6 bases, J lost 0 bases, and 7 bases stayed unmatched. The CDR3 here is CASRPTSGGGSYNEQFF. For the CDR3, the DNA is TGTGCCAGCAGACCAACTAGCGGGGGAGGCTCCTACAATGAGCAGTTCTTC.

The chain couples TRBV7-6 to TRBJ1-4, with 7 bases that match TRBD1. With V trimmed by 4 bases and J by 3 bases, 5 bases remained unmatched. The CDR3 length is 15 residues. Per germline, CDR1 SGHVS and CDR2 FNYEAQ. The CDR3 DNA reads TGTGCCAGCAGCTCACAGGGGATCCCTAATGAAAAACTGTTTTTT. As protein: CASSSQGIPNEKLFF. Supplemented by reference TRBV7-6 and TRBJ1-4, the full variable domain reads GAGVSQSPRYKVTKRGQDVALRCDPISGHVSLYWYRQALGQGPEFLTYFNYEAQQDKSGLPNDRFSAERPEGSISTLTIQRTEQRDSAMYRCASSSQGIPNEKLFFGSGTQLSVL.

This sequence joins TRBV7-2 and TRBJ2-5, with D hard to call. Deletions cut 7 bases from V and 5 bases from J, with 14 bases between. Germline V gives CDR1 SGHTA, CDR2 FQGNSA. The CDR3 is 13 amino acids. The chain's CDR3 is CASKITPVETQYF. As DNA, the CDR3 is TGTGCCAGCAAGATTACCCCAGTGGAGACCCAGTACTTC.

V is TRBV5-6 and J is TRBJ2-5; 10 bases agree with TRBD1. This CDR3 is 15 amino acids long. Looked up from germline, CDR1 is SGHDT and CDR2 is YYEEEE. With V trimmed by 0 bases and J by 4 bases, 3 bases remained unmatched. This CDR3 reads CASSLARDRGETQYF. CDR3 bases: TGTGCCAGCAGCTTGGCCAGGGACAGGGGAGAGACCCAGTACTTC.

This clone was observed a handful of times. The chain joins TRBV5-1 to TRBJ2-2; D remains ambiguous. The CDR3 is made up of 12 amino acids. Between the trimmed V and J ends, which lost 5 bases and 1 base, there was a span of 3 bases. Germline assignment: CDR1 SGHRS and CDR2 YFSETQ. The CDR3 sequence: CASRGNTGELFF. Written as DNA, the CDR3 is TGCGCCAGCAGGGGGAACACCGGGGAGCTGTTTTTT.

The chain uses TRBV14 and TRBJ2-7; 7 positions match TRBD1. Looked up from germline, CDR1 is SGHDN and CDR2 is FVKESK. The CDR3 loop spans 17 amino acids. The V and J ends lost 4 bases and 4 bases, in that order; junction bases with no gene match: 16. DNA of the CDR3: TGTGCCAGCAGCCCGCGAGGAAAGACAGGGTTTCGGTACGAGCAGTACTTC. Protein: CASSPRGKTGFRYEQYF.

CDR3 sequence: CASSLARGLVGNYEQYF. The DNA of the CDR3 is TGTGCCAGCAGCTTAGCGCGGGGACTAGTCGGTAACTACGAGCAGTACTTC. The chain recombines TRBV7-9 with TRBJ2-7, with TRBD2 matching over 8 bases. The V gene end was trimmed by 0 bases and the J gene end by 3 bases; junction bases not matched to a gene: 10. From germline, CDR1 is SEHNR and CDR2 FQNEAQ (reference sequence). The length of the CDR3 is 17 residues.

The CDR3 region has the DNA TGTGCCAGCGCACACCTTAGCTCCTACGAGCAGTACTTC. Translating it yields CASAHLSSYEQYF. The J gene is TRBJ2-7, the V gene TRBV5-6; D remains unclear. V dropped 7 bases and J dropped 0 bases, with 11 bases sitting between them. CDR1 and CDR2 (germline): SGHDT, YYEEEE. The length of the CDR3 is 13 residues.

The chain employs TRBV4-1 and TRBJ2-2; 9 positions match TRBD2. This CDR3 comprises 17 residues. J lost 1 base, V lost 4 bases, and 7 bases had no gene match. CDR1 is MGHRA and CDR2 is YSYEKL in the germline V gene. CDR3 loop: CASSRPIAGVNTGELFF. As DNA, the CDR3 is TGCGCCAGCAGCCGCCCAATAGCGGGGGTGAACACCGGGGAGCTGTTTTTT.

The J gene is TRBJ1-1, the V gene TRBV4-1, with D perhaps TRBD1 (6 bases). Germline CDR1 MGHRA, CDR2 YSYEKL. The CDR3 extends over 17 amino acids. V shed 2 bases and J shed 3 bases, with 19 bases lying between them. CDR3 residues: CASSQRETGGAYTEAFF. In DNA form, the CDR3 reads TGCGCCAGCAGCCAAAGAGAGACCGGGGGGGCCTACACTGAAGCTTTCTTT.

The CDR3 nucleotides are TGTGCCAGCAGCCAGGGGGACTATGGCTACACCTTC. Its translation is CASSQGDYGYTF. The V and J genes are TRBV6-1 and TRBJ1-2; 7 bases line up with TRBD1. The CDR3 spans 12 residues. Trimming took 6 bases from V and 3 from J; bases not matched to a gene: 1. Germline CDR1 and CDR2: MNHNS and SASEGT.

The rearrangement uses TRBV9 and TRBJ2-3, with D maybe TRBD2 (5 bases). V was shortened by 4 bases and J by 3 bases, with 12 bases between the two germline ends. CDR1 and CDR2 from the germline V gene are SGDLS and YYNGEE. This CDR3 is built from 14 residues. CDR3 nucleotides: TGTGCCAGCAGCCCCCAAACTAGTACAGATACGCAGTATTTT. This codes for CASSPQTSTDTQYF.

DNA of the CDR3: TGTGCCAGCAGCTTAGGCGGAAACACCATATATTTT. Translating it yields CASSLGGNTIYF. The J gene is TRBJ1-3, the V gene TRBV7-9; unclear D gene. Trimming cost V 1 base and J 4 bases, with 2 bases left between them. Germline V gene data show CDR1 as SEHNR and CDR2 as FQNEAQ (reference sequence). The CDR3 sequence is 12 residues long.

This clone was counted between two and nine times. V gene TRBV5-4 combines with J gene TRBJ2-1, with 7 positions matching TRBD2. The CDR3 is 13 residues long. Trimming cost V 1 base and J 6 bases; bases outside gene matches: 1. Germline CDR1 and CDR2: SGHNT and YYREEE (reference sequence). The chain's CDR3 is CASSLTGGNEQFF. The CDR3 nucleotides read TGTGCCAGCAGCTTGACGGGGGGCAATGAGCAGTTCTTC.

The J gene is TRBJ1-1, the V gene TRBV30; D gene unclear. This CDR3 comprises 13 residues. Germline CDR1 reads GTSNPN; CDR2 reads SVGIG (reference sequence). V lost 5 bases, J lost 7 bases, and 17 bases lay in between. The CDR3 loop reads CAWGDGISLEAFF. The CDR3 DNA is TGTGCCTGGGGGGATGGGATTTCACTTGAAGCTTTCTTT.

V gene TRBV5-1 combines with J gene TRBJ2-3; TRBD2 agrees at 11 bases. Germline V gives CDR1 SGHRS, CDR2 YFSETQ. The length of the CDR3 is 15 residues. V lost 3 bases, J lost 5 bases, and 5 bases stayed unmatched. The CDR3 nucleotides are TGCGCCAGCAGCTCACTAGCGGGGGCTGGAGATACGCAGTATTTT. Its translation is CASSSLAGAGDTQYF.

This clone was recorded only once. The genes are TRBV9 and TRBJ2-3; no reliable D call. CDR1 and CDR2 (germline): SGDLS, YYNGEE. V was trimmed by 6 bases and J by 1 base, leaving 15 bases between them. The CDR3 spans 15 residues. CDR3 region: CASNLRASGTDTQYF. In DNA, the CDR3 is TGTGCCAGCAACTTGCGAGCAAGCGGCACAGATACGCAGTATTTT. The whole variable domain, filled in from reference TRBV9 and TRBJ2-3, reads DSGVTQTPKHLITATGQRVTLRCSPRSGDLSVYWYQQSLDQGLQFLIQYYNGEERAKGNILERFSAQQFPDLHSELNLSSLELGDSALYFCASNLRASGTDTQYFGPGTRLTVL.

The rearrangement joins TRBV19 to TRBJ2-7; TRBD1 matches at 7 bases. The germline gives CDR1 LNHDA, CDR2 SQIVND (reference sequence). J was trimmed by 7 bases and V by 1 base; bases with no gene match: 10. The CDR3 is 15 amino acids. CDR3 in DNA: TGTGCCAGTAGTATAGTTGGACAGGCATGGAGGGAGCAGTACTTC. Residues: CASSIVGQAWREQYF.

The rearrangement joins TRBV20-1 to TRBJ2-7; no definite D call. The V gene's germline CDR1 is DFQATT and CDR2 SNEGSKA (reference sequence). The CDR3 runs 11 residues. Trimming left V 4 bases short and J 2 bases short, with 6 bases between. DNA of the CDR3: TGCAGTGCTAAGGGTACCTACGAGCAGTACGTC. It codes for CSAKGTYEQYV.

The rearrangement links TRBV2 to TRBJ2-2, with D possibly being TRBD1 (5 bases). Deletions cut 4 bases from V and 6 bases from J, with 9 bases between. This CDR3 is 13 amino acids long. Germline V gene lookup returns CDR1 SNHLY and CDR2 FYNNEI. CDR3 DNA: TGTGCCAGCAGTGTTAAAGGGGCCGGGGAGCTGTTTTTT. Translation gives CASSVKGAGELFF. The full variable domain, with the rest looked up from reference TRBV2 and TRBJ2-2, is EPEVTQTPSHQVTQMGQEVILRCVPISNHLYFYWYRQILGQKVEFLVSFYNNEISEKSEIFDDQFSVERPDGSNFTLKIRSTKLEDSAMYFCASSVKGAGELFFGEGSRLTVL.

V is TRBV5-1 and J is TRBJ2-1; TRBD2 agrees at 10 bases. V lost 4 bases, J lost 5 bases, and 12 bases stayed unmatched. Per the germline V gene, CDR1 is SGHRS and CDR2 is YFSETQ. The CDR3 has 17 amino acids. The CDR3 region has the DNA TGCGCCAGCAGCCCGACAGGGACCGGGACTAGCGACAATGAGCAGTTCTTC. Amino acids: CASSPTGTGTSDNEQFF.

The chain uses TRBV2 and TRBJ1-1; the D gene is possibly TRBD1 (6 bases). CDR3 size: 13 residues. Trimming shortened V by 6 bases and J by 4 bases, and 12 bases separated the two germline ends. CDR1 and CDR2 (germline): SNHLY, FYNNEI. CDR3 bases: TGTGCCAGCAGGGCGGGACAAACCACTGAAGCTTTCTTT. It codes for CASRAGQTTEAFF.

The chain links TRBV2 to TRBJ2-2, with 10 nucleotides matching TRBD2. The J segment lost 7 bases and the V segment lost 7 bases, leaving 6 bases of the junction unmatched. Germline loops: CDR1 SNHLY, CDR2 FYNNEI. This CDR3 has 14 amino acids. This CDR3 reads CASIGAGGRGELFF. CDR3 DNA: TGTGCCAGCATCGGAGCGGGGGGGCGCGGGGAGCTGTTTTTT. Based on the CDR3 plus reference TRBV2 and TRBJ2-2, the full variable domain is EPEVTQTPSHQVTQMGQEVILRCVPISNHLYFYWYRQILGQKVEFLVSFYNNEISEKSEIFDDQFSVERPDGSNFTLKIRSTKLEDSAMYFCASIGAGGRGELFFGEGSRLTVL.

This rearrangement joins TRBV18 to TRBJ1-2; D ambiguous. The CDR3 totals 14 residues. Trimming stripped 2 bases from V and 2 bases from J, with 9 bases between. Germline V lookup: CDR1 KGHSH, CDR2 LQKENI. The CDR3 spells CASSPNSGNYGYTF. Here the CDR3 DNA reads TGTGCCAGCTCACCAAACTCGGGGAACTATGGCTACACCTTC.

This clone came up once. The CDR3 bases are TGTGCCAGCAGCACCGGACTAGCGGGAGTGACAGATACGCAGTATTTT. Its protein product is CASSTGLAGVTDTQYF. The chain carries TRBV9 and TRBJ2-3; TRBD2 matches 13 bases. J gave up 3 bases and V 4 bases, and 5 bases lay outside the gene matches. The V gene's germline CDR1 is SGDLS and CDR2 YYNGEE. The CDR3 loop spans 16 amino acids. Together with reference TRBV9 and TRBJ2-3, the CDR3 gives the full variable domain: DSGVTQTPKHLITATGQRVTLRCSPRSGDLSVYWYQQSLDQGLQFLIQYYNGEERAKGNILERFSAQQFPDLHSELNLSSLELGDSALYFCASSTGLAGVTDTQYFGPGTRLTVL.

This sequence joins TRBV5-1 and TRBJ2-2; 10 bases align to TRBD2. CDR3 length equals 16 residues. Germline trimming cut 0 bases from V and 4 bases from J; bases unmatched to any gene: 3. Germline V gene sequence: CDR1 SGHRS, CDR2 YFSETQ. The CDR3 spells CASSLEGLAFTGELFF. The CDR3 DNA reads as TGCGCCAGCAGCTTGGAGGGACTAGCGTTCACCGGGGAGCTGTTTTTT.

The V and J genes are TRBV30 and TRBJ2-2; 7 bases agree with TRBD1. CDR1 and CDR2 from the germline V gene are GTSNPN and SVGIG (reference sequence). This CDR3 comprises 16 residues. V gave up 3 bases and J gave up 0 bases; unmatched junction bases: 7. The chain's CDR3 is CAWRDWTGPNTGELFF. The CDR3 bases are TGTGCCTGGAGGGACTGGACAGGCCCGAACACCGGGGAGCTGTTTTTT.

J is TRBJ1-2 and V is TRBV25-1, with 7 bases aligning to TRBD1. The germline gives CDR1 MGHDK, CDR2 SYGVNS. The CDR3 consists of 13 residues. The V and J ends lost 7 bases and 1 base, in that order; junction bases with no gene match: 3. The chain's CDR3 is CASTWDSNYGYTF. The CDR3 DNA sequence: TGTGCCAGCACGTGGGACAGTAACTATGGCTACACCTTC.

This clone occurred once. V is TRBV19 and J is TRBJ2-1; D not resolved. Between the trimmed V and J ends, which lost 5 bases and 0 bases, there was a span of 11 bases. The CDR3 sequence is 15 residues long. Germline assignment: CDR1 LNHDA and CDR2 SQIVND (reference sequence). The CDR3: CASSPGLGSYNEQFF. The DNA of the CDR3 is TGTGCCAGTAGTCCCGGTTTAGGCTCCTACAATGAGCAGTTCTTC.

The genes are TRBV5-1 and TRBJ1-4; D remains ambiguous. V was cut by 4 bases and J by 5 bases, with 9 bases left in between. The CDR3 loop spans 13 amino acids. Germline CDR1 reads SGHRS; CDR2 reads YFSETQ. The CDR3 coding sequence is TGCGCCAGCAGCCCCCGCCCCAATGAAAAACTGTTTTTT. This encodes CASSPRPNEKLFF.